The TCR beta chain under discussion was sequenced for a study of CD8 T cells in ankylosing spondylitis. Study observations and caveats: Blood of patients with ankylosing spondylitis appeared to be characterized by a TCR beta motif of eight highly homologous variants.

TCRdb passed the 5' RACE reads through MiXCR, listing each CDR3 protein once. The repertoire holds 700,000 to 850,000 distinct CDR3 sequences, with roughly 10% as singletons. In the case of this clonotype: Its target is unknown.

V was clipped by 0 bases and J by 5 bases; unmatched bases: 9. CDR1 is LGHNA, CDR2 YNFKEQ, per germline. The CDR3 spans 16 residues. This clonotype was sampled from a male donor with ankylosing spondylitis. This rearrangement joins TRBV4-2 to TRBJ2-7; 8 bases fit TRBD2. Sequenced: blood, either unsorted or a sorted T cell fraction (not recorded which). The CDR3 nucleotides read TGTGCCAGCAGCCAAGATCTGGGACTAGTTTTTGACGAGCAGTACTTC. It codes for CASSQDLGLVFDEQYF.